Each of the 17 T cell receptor beta chains below was sequenced from the same sample in a study of technical replicates of blood from a few donors. Assay used: immunoSEQ multiplex PCR; TCRdb lists only in-frame clones, some missing. The sample yields some 54,000 clones, 93% seen once. The specimen was PBMCs. All receptors derive from a human donor in good health. Some clones in this sample may be carry-over from other donors' samples.

J is TRBJ2-1 and V is TRBV29-1; the D gene is possibly TRBD1 (5 bases). Germline CDR1 SQVTM, CDR2 ANQGSEA. The CDR3 has 14 amino acids. V dropped 3 bases and J dropped 7 bases, with 16 bases sitting between them. The DNA for the CDR3 is TGCAGCGTTGAGAGGACCCAGGGCGTAAATGAGCAGTTCTTC. It specifies CSVERTQGVNEQFF.

This clone occurred once. The chain couples TRBV27 to TRBJ1-5; TRBD1 matches 7 bases. The CDR3 consists of 14 residues. Germline loops: CDR1 MNHEY, CDR2 SMNVEV (reference sequence). J gave up 3 bases and V 4 bases, and 3 bases lay outside the gene matches. As DNA, the CDR3 is TGTGCCAGCAGTTCACAGGGGAACAATCAGCCCCAGCATTTT. It specifies CASSSQGNNQPQHF.

V and J are TRBV27 and TRBJ1-4; 7 positions agree with TRBD1. From germline, CDR1 is MNHEY and CDR2 SMNVEV (reference sequence). The CDR3 length is 14 residues. V trimming: 4 bases; J trimming: 4 bases; junction bases outside the gene matches: 3. The DNA of the CDR3 is TGTGCCAGCAGTTCAGGGGGATATAATGAAAAACTGTTTTTT. It codes for CASSSGGYNEKLFF. Together with reference TRBV27 and TRBJ1-4, the CDR3 gives the full variable domain: EAQVTQNPRYLITVTGKKLTVTCSQNMNHEYMSWYRQDPGLGLRQIYYSMNVEVTDKGDVPEGYKVSRKEKRNFPLILESPSPNQTSLYFCASSSGGYNEKLFFGSGTQLSVL.

The gene calls are TRBV9 and TRBJ2-3, with 8 positions matching TRBD2. CDR3 length equals 16 residues. From germline, CDR1 is SGDLS and CDR2 YYNGEE. The trim removed 4 bases at V and 3 bases at J, leaving 10 bases unmatched. The CDR3 loop reads CASSPREGRGTDTQYF. The DNA for the CDR3 is TGTGCCAGCAGCCCTCGGGAGGGACGGGGAACAGATACGCAGTATTTT.

The rearrangement links TRBV23-1 to TRBJ2-1; tentatively, D is TRBD1 (6 bases). TRBV23-1 is flagged as an ORF with uncertain function. V lost 7 bases and J 10 bases, leaving 14 bases between the germline ends. The CDR3 extends over 12 amino acids. CDR3 protein: CASTQQGCEQFF. Here the CDR3 DNA reads TGCGCCAGCACGCAACAGGGATGCGAGCAGTTCTTC.

CDR3 protein: CASSLIGGDSEAFF. As DNA, the CDR3 is TGCGCCAGCAGCTTGATAGGGGGCGACTCTGAAGCTTTCTTT. The V call is TRBV5-1, the J call TRBJ1-1; 7 bases line up with TRBD1. Germline CDR1 and CDR2: SGHRS and YFSETQ. The junction had 6 bases not matched to a gene; V was cut back by 1 base and J by 6 bases. The length of the CDR3 is 14 residues. Filled out from reference TRBV5-1 and TRBJ1-1, the complete variable domain reads KAGVTQTPRYLIKTRGQQVTLSCSPISGHRSVSWYQQTPGQGLQFLFEYFSETQRNKGNFPGRFSGRQFSNSRSEMNVSTLELGDSALYLCASSLIGGDSEAFFGQGTRLTVV.

This clone came up once. The J gene is TRBJ1-4, the V gene TRBV5-4; 8 bases line up with TRBD1. J gave up 8 bases and V 4 bases, and 4 bases lay outside the gene matches. Germline CDR1 and CDR2: SGHNT and YYREEE (reference sequence). The CDR3 consists of 13 residues. This CDR3 reads CASSKGQGEKLFF. For the CDR3, the DNA is TGTGCCAGCAGCAAAGGACAGGGCGAAAAACTGTTTTTT.

The chain recombines TRBV4-3 with TRBJ1-1, with D perhaps TRBD1 (6 bases). Germline CDR1 and CDR2: LGHNA and YSLEER. CDR3 length: 14 residues. V was clipped by 5 bases and J by 2 bases, with 12 bases between them. The CDR3 protein is CASSFGTTNTEAFF. The CDR3, as DNA: TGCGCCAGCAGCTTCGGGACAACCAACACTGAAGCTTTCTTT.

The table lists this clone with a count of one. The gene calls are TRBV13 and TRBJ1-1; 9 bases fit TRBD1. Unmatched junction bases numbered 8, after V lost 8 bases and J lost 1 base. There are 15 residues in the CDR3. CDR1 and CDR2 from the germline V gene are PRHDT and FYEKMQ (reference sequence). The CDR3 reads CASGRGQGPNTEAFF. The CDR3, as DNA: TGTGCCAGCGGGCGTGGACAGGGGCCGAACACTGAAGCTTTCTTT.

This rearrangement joins TRBV19 to TRBJ2-7; a possible D gene is TRBD2 (6 bases). Trimming removed 3 bases at V and 0 bases at J, with 9 bases between. This CDR3 is built from 14 residues. Germline CDR1 and CDR2: LNHDA and SQIVND (reference sequence). The CDR3 nucleotides read TGTGCCAGTAGTATTAGCGGAAGCTCCTACGAGCAGTACTTC. The encoded protein is CASSISGSSYEQYF.

The V call is TRBV7-8, the J call TRBJ2-7; D is uncertain. CDR3 length: 16 amino acids. From germline, CDR1 is SGHVS and CDR2 FQNEAQ. The germline V and J ends were trimmed by 0 bases and 4 bases, with 16 bases remaining between them. The CDR3 here is CASSLAVPGGPYEQYF. CDR3 nucleotides: TGTGCCAGCAGCTTAGCGGTTCCAGGTGGCCCGTACGAGCAGTACTTC.

The V gene is TRBV25-1, the J gene TRBJ1-4; 7 bases agree with TRBD1. The CDR3 is made up of 18 amino acids. Germline trimming cut 2 bases from V and 8 bases from J; bases unmatched to any gene: 17. Per the germline V gene, CDR1 is MGHDK and CDR2 is SYGVNS. In DNA, the CDR3 is TGTGCCAGCAGTGAAGGAGTTGCGCTTACAGGGGTTGGCGAAAAACTGTTTTTT. It yields the protein CASSEGVALTGVGEKLFF.

This clone was counted a single time. The V gene is TRBV7-3, the J gene TRBJ2-5; 9 bases are shared with TRBD2. Looked up from germline, CDR1 is SGHTA and CDR2 is FQGTGA. CDR3 length: 16 amino acids. V lost 3 bases and J lost 0; bases outside the gene matches: 5. The CDR3 DNA reads TGTGCCAGCAGCTTGGGGAGCGGGGGGTACCAAGAGACCCAGTACTTC. Its translation: CASSLGSGGYQETQYF.

The genes are TRBV5-1 and TRBJ1-4; the D gene is possibly TRBD1 (6 bases). Deletions cut 4 bases from V and 8 bases from J, with 24 bases between. Germline V CDR1 and CDR2: SGHRS, YFSETQ. This CDR3 is built from 17 residues. This chain's CDR3 is CASSEPTSGTLPEKLFF. The CDR3 region has the DNA TGCGCCAGCAGCGAACCGACGAGTGGGACACTACCCGAAAAACTGTTTTTT.

The gene calls are TRBV4-1 and TRBJ1-1; TRBD1 aligns across 9 bases. Looked up from germline, CDR1 is MGHRA and CDR2 is YSYEKL. Trimming removed 6 bases from V and 1 base from J; junction bases left unmatched: 6. This CDR3 comprises 15 residues. The CDR3 DNA follows: TGCGCCAGCAGTAAAGAGGGACAGGGGAACACTGAAGCTTTCTTT. Translating gives CASSKEGQGNTEAFF.

This clone was picked up one time. The V and J genes are TRBV9 and TRBJ2-1, with D perhaps matching TRBD1 (8 bases). Germline-derived CDR1 and CDR2 are SGDLS and YYNGEE. V was pared by 0 bases and J by 8 bases, with 15 bases between. The CDR3 contains 15 residues. CDR3 nucleotides: TGTGCCAGCAGCGTAGGACTACAGGGGGGGGATGAGCAGTTCTTC. This gives the protein CASSVGLQGGDEQFF.

In nucleotides, the CDR3 is TGCAGCGCAATGGACAGAGCCCAAAATGAGCAGTTCTTC. Protein sequence: CSAMDRAQNEQFF. The chain is built from TRBV29-1 and TRBJ2-1; a possible D gene is TRBD1 (6 bases). This CDR3 has 13 amino acids. Trimming took off 7 bases at V and 7 bases at J, with 17 bases between the two ends. From germline, CDR1 is SQVTM and CDR2 ANQGSEA.